Listed here are 30 T cell receptor beta chains from one sample, sequenced in a study of shared clonotypes between healthy human individuals. TCRdb's copy holds only in-frame clones and misses some; the assay was immunoSEQ multiplex PCR. Counted here are around 990,000 clones, roughly 80% occurring once; the ten biggest clones make up over 0.8%. Sample: memory CD4+ T cells from PBMCs. The subset: CD45RA-negative fraction. The receptors originated from a man between 18 and 35 years old in good health. Some clones in this sample may be carry-over from other donors' samples.

This sequence joins TRBV19 and TRBJ1-2; 9 nucleotides line up with TRBD1. Germline trimming cut 4 bases from V and 5 bases from J; bases unmatched to any gene: 5. The CDR3 is 14 residues long. Germline-derived CDR1 and CDR2 are LNHDA and SQIVND (reference sequence). CDR3 DNA sequence: TGTGCCAGTAGTAGGGACAGGGTTACATATGGCTACACCTTC. It translates to CASSRDRVTYGYTF.

A single count supports this clone. The J gene is TRBJ2-1, the V gene TRBV28; 10 bases are a match to TRBD2. Trimming cost V 5 bases and J 8 bases; bases outside gene matches: 9. The CDR3 runs 15 residues. Germline-derived CDR1 and CDR2 are MDHEN and SYDVKM. Here the CDR3 reads CASSTPLAGVDEQFF. The CDR3 DNA reads as TGTGCCAGCAGTACACCTCTAGCGGGAGTCGATGAGCAGTTCTTC.

This rearrangement joins TRBV11-2 to TRBJ2-3, with TRBD1 matching 9 bases. Germline V gives CDR1 SGHAT, CDR2 FQNNGV. V lost 3 bases, J lost 4 bases, and 2 bases stayed unmatched. This CDR3 contains 14 residues. DNA for the CDR3: TGTGCCAGCAGCTTGGGACAGGGTCCAGATACGCAGTATTTT. It yields the protein CASSLGQGPDTQYF.

In this sample, this clone turned up a few times. The chain joins TRBV7-9 to TRBJ2-2, with 10 bases matching TRBD1. V gave up 6 bases and J gave up 4 bases; unmatched junction bases: 5. Germline V gene data show CDR1 as SEHNR and CDR2 as FQNEAQ (reference sequence). This CDR3 has 15 amino acids. For the CDR3, the DNA is TGTGCCAGCAGTCGGGACAGGGGTCTCACCGGGGAGCTGTTTTTT. It yields the protein CASSRDRGLTGELFF.

The J gene is TRBJ1-4, the V gene TRBV7-6, with D possibly matching TRBD1 (6 bases). Germline lookup yields CDR1 SGHVS and CDR2 FNYEAQ. This CDR3 spans 20 amino acids. V lost 1 base to trimming and J lost 0 bases, with 21 bases between them. CDR3 in DNA: TGTGCCAGCAGCTTAGTAAACGGGGGCCTTCTCTCTGCAACTAATGAAAAACTGTTTTTT. This translates into CASSLVNGGLLSATNEKLFF.

With regard to this clone: This same CDR3 is encoded by further DNA sequences in the sample. This chain links TRBV28 with TRBJ1-2, with D tentatively TRBD1 (6 bases). The CDR3 runs to 13 residues. V lost 5 bases and J 4 bases, leaving 11 bases between the germline ends. Germline-derived CDR1 and CDR2 are MDHEN and SYDVKM. CDR3 sequence (DNA): TGTGCCAGCAGTAGCGGACAGTTCTATGGCTACACCTTC. Amino acids: CASSSGQFYGYTF.

The chain uses TRBV6-5 and TRBJ1-2; no reliable D call. Germline V gives CDR1 MNHEY, CDR2 SVGAGI. The ends were cut back, 5 bases at V and 7 bases at J, with 11 bases in the middle. The CDR3 loop spans 12 amino acids. CDR3 loop: CASSPPEGGYTF. In DNA form, the CDR3 reads TGTGCCAGCAGTCCCCCCGAGGGTGGCTACACCTTC.

A word on this clone: A clone one base away is much larger, so this may be a read error. The genes are TRBV7-9 and TRBJ2-3; D gene ambiguous. The CDR3 runs to 13 residues. Germline loops: CDR1 SEHNR, CDR2 FQNEAQ (reference sequence). V was pared by 3 bases and J by 1 base, with 5 bases between. This CDR3 is CASSFVGTDTQYF. The CDR3, as DNA: TGTGCCAGCAGCTTCGTGGGCACAGATACGCAGTATTTT.

J is TRBJ2-2 and V is TRBV14; D unresolved. Germline CDR1 is SGHDN and CDR2 is FVKESK. The CDR3 totals 17 residues. Trimming removed 3 bases at V and 3 bases at J, with 17 bases between. The CDR3 DNA reads as TGTGCCAGCAGCCATCTTCTTACCGAGCTTTACACCGGGGAGCTGTTTTTT. Amino acids: CASSHLLTELYTGELFF.

The chain employs TRBV13 and TRBJ1-1; D uncertain. Trimming stripped 5 bases from V and 0 bases from J, with 10 bases between. The germline V gene encodes CDR1 PRHDT and CDR2 FYEKMQ (reference sequence). The CDR3 extends over 14 amino acids. The CDR3 DNA reads as TGTGCCAGCAGCCTCAAGGTAGTGAACACTGAAGCTTTCTTT. Its translation is CASSLKVVNTEAFF.

The V call is TRBV13, the J call TRBJ2-2; D is perhaps TRBD1 (6 bases). The V end was cut by 7 bases, the J end by 4 bases, with 13 bases between. Germline CDR1 and CDR2: PRHDT and FYEKMQ (reference sequence). The CDR3 runs to 14 residues. CDR3 sequence: CASTYGQRTGELFF. CDR3 nucleotide sequence: TGTGCCAGCACCTACGGACAGCGCACCGGGGAGCTGTTTTTT.

The chain links TRBV28 to TRBJ2-7; 8 nucleotides align to TRBD2. V was clipped by 9 bases and J by 1 base; unmatched bases: 8. This CDR3 has 14 amino acids. CDR1 is MDHEN, CDR2 SYDVKM, per germline. The chain's CDR3 is CASSHSGKSYEQYF. Here the CDR3 DNA reads TGTGCCAGTTCACATAGCGGGAAGTCCTACGAGCAGTACTTC. Full variable domain (missing parts from reference TRBV28 and TRBJ2-7): DVKVTQSSRYLVKRTGEKVFLECVQDMDHENMFWYRQDPGLGLRLIYFSYDVKMKEKGDIPEGYSVSREKKERFSLILESASTNQTSMYLCASSHSGKSYEQYFGPGTRLTVT.

The V gene is TRBV13, the J gene TRBJ2-7, with D possibly matching TRBD1 (6 bases). Trimming left V 2 bases short and J 0 bases short, with 8 bases between. CDR3 length: 14 amino acids. CDR1 and CDR2 from the germline V gene are PRHDT and FYEKMQ (reference sequence). CDR3 nucleotide sequence: TGTGCCAGCAGCTTATCCAGGGGCTCCTACGAGCAGTACTTC. It is translated as CASSLSRGSYEQYF.

The CDR3 DNA is TGTGCCAGTAGTATTCCTAGCGGCGGGGTGGATACGCAGTATTTT. It encodes CASSIPSGGVDTQYF. The chain combines TRBV19 with TRBJ2-3, with 7 bases that match TRBD2. The length of the CDR3 is 15 residues. Trimming removed 3 bases from V and 6 bases from J; junction bases left unmatched: 9. The germline CDR1 and CDR2 sequences are LNHDA and SQIVND (reference sequence).

Turning to this clone: Other DNA sequences from this sample encode an identical CDR3 as well. This rearrangement joins TRBV9 to TRBJ2-7; D not resolved. The CDR3 contains 14 residues. Germline V gene sequence: CDR1 SGDLS, CDR2 YYNGEE. Between the trimmed V and J ends, which lost 0 bases and 0 bases, there was a span of 7 bases. CDR3 coding DNA: TGTGCCAGCAGCGTAGGGGGAAACTCCTACGAGCAGTACTTC. This sequence encodes CASSVGGNSYEQYF.

This clone was picked up a small number of times. Since a much larger clone is just one base distant, this may be a read error. Different DNA sequences within this sample yield the same CDR3. This sequence joins TRBV10-3 and TRBJ2-7; D is unresolved. Germline V CDR1 and CDR2: ENHRY, SYGVKD. Trimming removed 3 bases at V and 0 bases at J, with 3 bases between. This CDR3 contains 12 residues. CDR3 residues: CAISDSSYEQYF. In nucleotides, the CDR3 is TGTGCCATCAGTGACAGCTCCTACGAGCAGTACTTC.

This chain connects TRBV5-5 to TRBJ1-1, with a tentative D call TRBD1 (5 bases). The CDR3 is made up of 14 amino acids. The V end lost 4 bases, the J end lost 1 base, and 11 bases lay between the germline ends. Germline V gene lookup returns CDR1 SGHKS and CDR2 YYEKEE (reference sequence). The CDR3 reads CASSQGRGNTEAFF. CDR3 coding DNA: TGTGCCAGCAGCCAGGGTCGGGGGAACACTGAAGCTTTCTTT.

The chain has TRBV11-2 and TRBJ2-5; maybe TRBD1 (5 bases). Germline V gene sequence: CDR1 SGHAT, CDR2 FQNNGV. The CDR3 has 14 amino acids. V was pared by 3 bases and J by 7 bases, with 15 bases between. The CDR3: CASSFGHTKGTQYF. Written as DNA, the CDR3 is TGTGCCAGCAGCTTTGGACACACGAAGGGGACCCAGTACTTC.

The chain has TRBV28 and TRBJ2-4, with D perhaps matching TRBD1 (5 bases). The V and J ends lost 7 bases and 0 bases respectively, with 7 bases between them. The CDR3 extends over 13 amino acids. The germline gives CDR1 MDHEN, CDR2 SYDVKM. CDR3 in DNA: TGTGCCAGCAACAGGCTAGCCAAAAACATTCAGTACTTC. Residues: CASNRLAKNIQYF.

The rearrangement joins TRBV9 to TRBJ1-1; TRBD1 might be the D (6 bases). Germline V lookup: CDR1 SGDLS, CDR2 YYNGEE. The CDR3 runs 13 residues. Trimming cost V 3 bases and J 5 bases, with 11 bases left between them. The CDR3 sequence: CASSAHRDTEAFF. The CDR3 bases are TGTGCCAGCAGCGCCCACAGGGATACTGAAGCTTTCTTT.

CDR3 amino acids: CAISENPDIYEQYF. The CDR3 DNA sequence: TGTGCCATCAGTGAGAACCCGGACATCTACGAGCAGTACTTC. This rearrangement joins TRBV10-3 to TRBJ2-7; weak D call: TRBD1 (5 bases). Deletions cut 2 bases from V and 3 bases from J, with 11 bases between. This CDR3 has 14 amino acids. CDR1 and CDR2 (germline): ENHRY, SYGVKD.

The rearrangement links TRBV5-1 to TRBJ2-3, with 9 bases identical to TRBD1. This CDR3 comprises 17 residues. Germline trimming cut 1 base from V and 6 bases from J; bases unmatched to any gene: 12. The germline V gene encodes CDR1 SGHRS and CDR2 YFSETQ. The CDR3 DNA sequence: TGCGCCAGCAGCTTGCCTCGGGCGGACAGGGGAGCGGATACGCAGTATTTT. This encodes CASSLPRADRGADTQYF.

This chain uses TRBV11-3 with TRBJ2-1; no clear D. Trimming took 6 bases from V and 6 from J, leaving 9 bases between them. This CDR3 contains 12 residues. Looked up from germline, CDR1 is SGHNT and CDR2 is YENEEA. As DNA, the CDR3 is TGTGCCAGCAGTCAGGTTTCCAATGAGCAGTTCTTC. Residues: CASSQVSNEQFF.

The rearrangement links TRBV5-1 to TRBJ1-1, with D possibly matching TRBD1 (5 bases). The CDR3 has 15 residues. Trimming left V 1 base short and J 0 bases short, with 10 bases between. Germline loops: CDR1 SGHRS, CDR2 YFSETQ. CDR3: CASSLLAGVNTEAFF. CDR3 bases: TGCGCCAGCAGCTTGCTCGCGGGGGTGAACACTGAAGCTTTCTTT.

This chain connects TRBV25-1 to TRBJ1-3, with D possibly being TRBD1 (5 bases). Trimming removed 7 bases at V and 0 bases at J, with 10 bases between. The CDR3 totals 14 residues. Looked up from germline, CDR1 is MGHDK and CDR2 is SYGVNS. DNA for the CDR3: TGTGCCAGCACCGGACACCTCTCTGGAAACACCATATATTTT. It encodes CASTGHLSGNTIYF.

The V and J genes are TRBV4-1 and TRBJ2-3; perhaps TRBD2 as D (6 bases). V was shortened by 4 bases and J by 0 bases, with 14 bases between the two germline ends. Germline V gene lookup returns CDR1 MGHRA and CDR2 YSYEKL. The CDR3 totals 16 residues. The CDR3 loop reads CASSPAVAASTDTQYF. Here the CDR3 DNA reads TGCGCCAGCAGCCCCGCGGTAGCGGCTAGCACAGATACGCAGTATTTT.

This chain connects TRBV11-3 to TRBJ1-1; D is uncertain. Germline assignment: CDR1 SGHNT and CDR2 YENEEA. This CDR3 comprises 13 residues. The V end lost 3 bases, the J end lost 4 bases, and 9 bases lay between the germline ends. In DNA form, the CDR3 reads TGTGCCAGCAGCTTTACAGCGGGCACTGAAGCTTTCTTT. It translates to CASSFTAGTEAFF.

The CDR3 here is CASSRSRGENTEAFF. DNA of the CDR3: TGTGCCAGCAGCCGTTCCCGGGGCGAGAACACTGAAGCTTTCTTT. The chain recombines TRBV7-6 with TRBJ1-1, with a weak D call TRBD1 (5 bases). There are 15 residues in the CDR3. Trimming cost V 5 bases and J 1 base, with 14 bases left between them. The germline gives CDR1 SGHVS, CDR2 FNYEAQ.

CDR3 region: CASEFDQGGGYTF. The CDR3 DNA follows: TGTGCCAGCGAGTTTGATCAGGGAGGTGGCTACACCTTC. The chain employs TRBV9 and TRBJ1-2; D possibly corresponds to TRBD1 (5 bases). This CDR3 is built from 13 residues. V lost 7 bases and J lost 7, with 17 bases in between. Looked up from germline, CDR1 is SGDLS and CDR2 is YYNGEE.

This sequence joins TRBV18 and TRBJ2-3, with D hard to call. Germline lookup yields CDR1 KGHSH and CDR2 LQKENI. CDR3 length: 11 residues. V was clipped by 4 bases and J by 3 bases, with 2 bases between them. CDR3 region: CASSQTDTQYF. Here the CDR3 DNA reads TGTGCCAGCTCACAAACAGATACGCAGTATTTT.